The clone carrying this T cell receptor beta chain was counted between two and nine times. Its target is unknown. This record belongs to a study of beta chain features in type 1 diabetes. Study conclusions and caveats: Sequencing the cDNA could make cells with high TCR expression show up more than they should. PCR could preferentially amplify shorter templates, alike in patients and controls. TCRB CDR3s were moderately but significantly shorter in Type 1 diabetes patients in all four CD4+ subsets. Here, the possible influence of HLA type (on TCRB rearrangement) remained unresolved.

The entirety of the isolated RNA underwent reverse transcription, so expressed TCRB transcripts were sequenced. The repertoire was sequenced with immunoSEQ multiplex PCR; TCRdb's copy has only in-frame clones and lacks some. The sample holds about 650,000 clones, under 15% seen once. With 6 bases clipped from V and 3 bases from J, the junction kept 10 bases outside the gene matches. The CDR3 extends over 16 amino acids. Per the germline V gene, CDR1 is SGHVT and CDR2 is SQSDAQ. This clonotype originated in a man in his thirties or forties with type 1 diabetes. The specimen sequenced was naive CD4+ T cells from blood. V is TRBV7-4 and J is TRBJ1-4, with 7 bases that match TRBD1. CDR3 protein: CASRTQGSEANEKLFF. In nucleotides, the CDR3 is TGTGCCAGCAGAACACAGGGGTCAGAAGCTAATGAAAAACTGTTTTTT.